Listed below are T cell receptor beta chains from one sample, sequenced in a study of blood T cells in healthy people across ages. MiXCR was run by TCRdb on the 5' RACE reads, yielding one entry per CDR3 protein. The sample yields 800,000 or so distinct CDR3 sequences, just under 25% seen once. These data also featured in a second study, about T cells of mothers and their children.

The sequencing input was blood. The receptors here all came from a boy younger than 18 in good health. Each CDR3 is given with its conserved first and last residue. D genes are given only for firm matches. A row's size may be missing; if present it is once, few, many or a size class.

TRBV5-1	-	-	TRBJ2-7	TGCGCCAGCAGCTTGGCCGCGGGTCGGGAGCTCTACGAGCAGTACTTC	CASSLAAGRELYEQYF
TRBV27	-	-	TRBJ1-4	TGTGCCCCGGCCCAGGCTCATGAAAAACTGTTTTTT	CAPAQAHEKLFF
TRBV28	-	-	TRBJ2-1	TGTGCCAGCAGTTTACAAGGGGCAAATGAGCAGTCCTTC	CASSLQGANEQSF
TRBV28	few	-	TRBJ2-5	TGTGCCAGCAGTTTAAGGGGCCGAAGTAGGGGCTTCCAAGAGACCCAGTACTTC	CASSLRGRSRGFQETQYF
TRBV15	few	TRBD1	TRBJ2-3	TGTGCCACCAGCAGAGTCACAGGGGCAGATACGCAGTATTTT	CATSRVTGADTQYF
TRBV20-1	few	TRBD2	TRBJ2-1	TGCAGTGCTGTGGCACTAGCGGGGGGATACAATGAGCAGTTCTTC	CSAVALAGGYNEQFF
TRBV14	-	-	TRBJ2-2	TGTGCCAGCAGCCAAGGTTGGGGGAAAGGTGCGACCGGGGAGCTGTTTTTT	CASSQGWGKGATGELFF
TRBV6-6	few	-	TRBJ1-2	TGTGCCAGCACCGTAGGCGGGCCTGGCTACACCTTC	CASTVGGPGYTF
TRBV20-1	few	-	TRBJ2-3	TGCAGTGCTGCCCCCCTGACGGGTTTTAGCACAGATACGCAGTATTTT	CSAAPLTGFSTDTQYF
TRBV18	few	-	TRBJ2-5	TGTGCCAGCTCACCCCTAGCAACGGAGACCCAGTACTTC	CASSPLATETQYF
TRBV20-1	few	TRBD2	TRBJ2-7	TGCAGTGCTAGAGATAGCGGGAACGAGCAGTACTTC	CSARDSGNEQYF
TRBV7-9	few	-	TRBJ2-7	TGTGCCAGCAGCTTAAGTTCGGGGTTCTACGAGCAGTACTTC	CASSLSSGFYEQYF
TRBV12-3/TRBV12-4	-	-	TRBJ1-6	TGTGCCAGCAGGTCCGATCGGGGTGGCAATTCACCCCTCCACTTT	CASRSDRGGNSPLHF
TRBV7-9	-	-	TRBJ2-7	TGTGCCAGCAGCTCATCAAAGACGGGGACACTTCGCTACGAGCAGTACTTC	CASSSSKTGTLRYEQYF
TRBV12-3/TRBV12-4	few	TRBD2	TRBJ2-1	TGTGCCAGCAGTTTATACGGGAGGGCCGACGATGAGCAGTTCTTC	CASSLYGRADDEQFF
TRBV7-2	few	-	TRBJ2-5	TGTGCCAGCAGCCCCAAGGGCCCTGGGCCAGAGACCCAGTACTTC	CASSPKGPGPETQYF
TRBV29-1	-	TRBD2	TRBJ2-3	TGCAGCGGGACCGGACTAGCGGGAGAACTAGATACGCAGTATTTT	CSGTGLAGELDTQYF
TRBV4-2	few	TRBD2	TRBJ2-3	TGTGCCAGCAGCCAAGGAGACCTGCTAGCGGGAGCGGACGTGGATACGCAGTATTTT	CASSQGDLLAGADVDTQYF
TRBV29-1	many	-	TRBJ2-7	TGCAGCGTTGGCAGCTCCTACGAGCAGTACTTC	CSVGSSYEQYF
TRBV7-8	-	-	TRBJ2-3	TGTGCCAGCAGCTTAAACGGGCAGGGCTTTGATACAGATCCGCGGTATTTT	CASSLNGQGFDTDPRYF
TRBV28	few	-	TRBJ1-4	TGTGCCAGCAGTTCCCGGTGGAGGGGACTTGAAAAACTGTTTTTT	CASSSRWRGLEKLFF
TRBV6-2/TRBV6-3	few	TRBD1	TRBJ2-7	TGTGCCAGCAGCGACGAGGGACAGAGCTACGAGCAGTACTTC	CASSDEGQSYEQYF
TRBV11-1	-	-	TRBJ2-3	TGTGCCAGCAGCCGAAGGTCCACAGATACGCAGTATTTT	CASSRRSTDTQYF
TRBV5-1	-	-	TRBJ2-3	TGCGCCAGCAGCCACACCCAGCGGGTGCCCACAGATACGCAGTATTTT	CASSHTQRVPTDTQYF
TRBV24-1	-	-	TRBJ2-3	TGTGCCACCAGTGATTTGGGATCCGATACGCAGTATTTT	CATSDLGSDTQYF
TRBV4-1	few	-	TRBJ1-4	TGCGCCAGCAGCCAAGAGGGGACACGGGCGGAAAAACTGTTTTTT	CASSQEGTRAEKLFF
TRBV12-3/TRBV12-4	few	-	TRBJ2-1	TGTGCCAGCAGCCTCTCTGAGAATGAGCAGTTCTTC	CASSLSENEQFF
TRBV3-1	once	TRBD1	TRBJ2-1	TGTGCCAGCAGCCCAGACAGGGGGCCCCTGTACAATGAGCAGTTCTTC	CASSPDRGPLYNEQFF
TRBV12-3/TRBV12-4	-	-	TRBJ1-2	TGTGCCAGCAGCTTAGGGGTGACAGTATGGGGCTATGGCTACACCTTC	CASSLGVTVWGYGYTF
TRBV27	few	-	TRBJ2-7	TGTGCCAGCAGCGGGGACCTTTCATTCTACGAGCAGTACTTC	CASSGDLSFYEQYF
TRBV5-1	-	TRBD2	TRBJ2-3	TGCGCCAGCAGACTGGCGGGAGAGCTAAGAGCGCAGTATTTT	CASRLAGELRAQYF
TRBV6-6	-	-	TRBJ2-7	TGTGCCAGCACTACGACTACCTCGCGCGAGCAGTACTTC	CASTTTTSREQYF
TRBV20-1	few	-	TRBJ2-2	TGCAGTGCTAGAGATCCGCAGGGGTTTTCCGGGGAGCTGTTTTTT	CSARDPQGFSGELFF
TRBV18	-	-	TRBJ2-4	TGTGCCAGCTCCCCAGGGTTCCCCACGGTCATTCAGTACTTC	CASSPGFPTVIQYF
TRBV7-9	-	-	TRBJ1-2	TGTGCCAGCAGCCTGAGCGGGCAGGTGGGAATCTATGGCTACACCTTC	CASSLSGQVGIYGYTF
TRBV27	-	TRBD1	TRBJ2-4	TGTGCCAGCAGTTTCCGGGACAGACTAAACATTCAGTACTTC	CASSFRDRLNIQYF
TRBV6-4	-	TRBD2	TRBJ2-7	TGTGCCAGCAGTGACTTTGGACTAGCGGGAGTCTACGAGCAGTACTTC	CASSDFGLAGVYEQYF
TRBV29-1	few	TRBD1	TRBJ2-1	TGCAGCGTTGACGGACAGGGGGCCTACAATGAGCAGTTCTTC	CSVDGQGAYNEQFF
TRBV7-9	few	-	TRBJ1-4	TGTGCCAGCGGCCCGGGTGAAAAACTGTTTTTT	CASGPGEKLFF
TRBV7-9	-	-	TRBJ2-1	TGTGCCAGCAGCTTACAGGGTACTTACTACAATGAGCAGTTCTTC	CASSLQGTYYNEQFF
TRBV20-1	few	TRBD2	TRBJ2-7	TGCAGTGCTCATGCGCAAAAACTAGCGGGGCTTTACGAGCAGTACTTC	CSAHAQKLAGLYEQYF